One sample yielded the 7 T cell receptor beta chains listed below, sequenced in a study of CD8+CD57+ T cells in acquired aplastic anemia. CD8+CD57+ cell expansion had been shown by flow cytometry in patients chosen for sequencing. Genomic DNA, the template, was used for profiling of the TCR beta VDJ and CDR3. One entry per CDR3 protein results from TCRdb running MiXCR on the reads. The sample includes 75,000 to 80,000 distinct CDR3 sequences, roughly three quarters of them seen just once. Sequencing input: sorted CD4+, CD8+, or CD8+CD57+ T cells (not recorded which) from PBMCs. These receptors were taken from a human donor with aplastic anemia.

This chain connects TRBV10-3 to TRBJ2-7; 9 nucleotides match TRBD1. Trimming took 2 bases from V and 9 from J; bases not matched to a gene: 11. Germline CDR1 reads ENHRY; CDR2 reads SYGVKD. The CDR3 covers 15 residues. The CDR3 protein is CAISEPGTGLDGQYF. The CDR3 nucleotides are TGTGCCATCAGTGAGCCAGGGACAGGGCTTGACGGGCAGTACTTC.

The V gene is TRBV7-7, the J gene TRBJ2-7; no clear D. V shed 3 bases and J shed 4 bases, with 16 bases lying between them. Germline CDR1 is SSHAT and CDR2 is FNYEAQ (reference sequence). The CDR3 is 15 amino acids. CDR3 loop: CASSFGPTEHYEQYF. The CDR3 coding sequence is TGTGCCAGCAGCTTCGGACCAACCGAACATTACGAGCAGTACTTC.

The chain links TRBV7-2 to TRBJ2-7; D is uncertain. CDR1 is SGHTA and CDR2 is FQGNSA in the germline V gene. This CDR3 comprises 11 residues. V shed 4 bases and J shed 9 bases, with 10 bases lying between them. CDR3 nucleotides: TGTGCCAGCAGCTCGGGTCTGGGGCAGTACTTC. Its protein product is CASSSGLGQYF.

The CDR3 region has the DNA TGCAGCGTTGGGGACAGGCAAAACACTGAAGCTTTCTTT. Translation: CSVGDRQNTEAFF. The V call is TRBV29-1, the J call TRBJ1-1; TRBD1 matches 8 bases. With V trimmed by 4 bases and J by 2 bases, 3 bases remained unmatched. CDR1 and CDR2 (germline): SQVTM, ANQGSEA. CDR3 size: 13 residues.

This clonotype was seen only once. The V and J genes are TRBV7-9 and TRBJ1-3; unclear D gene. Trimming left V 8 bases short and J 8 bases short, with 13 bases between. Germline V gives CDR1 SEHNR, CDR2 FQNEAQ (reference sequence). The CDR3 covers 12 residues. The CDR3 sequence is CASDEGSDTIYF. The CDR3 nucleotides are TGTGCCAGCGACGAGGGTTCAGACACCATATATTTT.

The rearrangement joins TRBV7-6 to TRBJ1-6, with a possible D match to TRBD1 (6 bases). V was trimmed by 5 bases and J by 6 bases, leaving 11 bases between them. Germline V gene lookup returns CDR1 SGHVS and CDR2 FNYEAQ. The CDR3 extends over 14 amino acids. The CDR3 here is CASSTADSNSPLHF. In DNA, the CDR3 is TGTGCCAGCAGCACCGCGGACAGTAATTCACCCCTCCACTTT.

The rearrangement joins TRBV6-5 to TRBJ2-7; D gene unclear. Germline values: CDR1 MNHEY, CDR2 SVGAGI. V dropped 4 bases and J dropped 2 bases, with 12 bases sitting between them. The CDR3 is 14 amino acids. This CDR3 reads CASSSSTATYEQYF. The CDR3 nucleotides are TGTGCCAGCAGTTCATCGACGGCCACCTACGAGCAGTACTTC.